The 10 T cell receptor beta chains below all came from one sample that was sequenced in a study of T cells expressing NK-cell markers. TCRdb reworked the 5' RACE reads into one entry per CDR3 protein, no DNA. The table lists 400,000 to 550,000 distinct CDR3 sequences. The sequencing input was blood T cells: a sorted CD56 or NKG2C T cell subset, CD4+ or CD8+ T cells, or bulk PBMC T cells (not recorded which). These receptor sequences come from a woman between 18 and 70 years old in good health.

The CDR3 is CASSLRRGLEQFF. The V and J genes are TRBV7-3 and TRBJ2-1; there is no DNA to check the TCRdb D call of TRBD1. Germline-derived CDR1 and CDR2 are SGHTA and FQGTGA. The CDR3 spans 13 residues.

The J gene is TRBJ2-7, the V gene TRBV28; TCRdb proposes TRBD2, but this gene call is untestable without DNA. This CDR3 is 16 amino acids long. Germline values: CDR1 MDHEN, CDR2 SYDVKM. The CDR3 is CASSPQRLAGIHEQYF.

The chain is built from TRBV7-2 and TRBJ2-7; the D call from TCRdb, TRBD2, cannot be confirmed without DNA. Germline-derived CDR1 and CDR2 are SGHTA and FQGNSA. CDR3 length equals 15 residues. The CDR3 region is CASSLDREGAYEQYF.

The chain couples TRBV6-2 or TRBV6-3 to TRBJ1-6; TCRdb names TRBD1, which stays unverified in the absence of DNA. The CDR3 runs 15 residues. The germline V gene has CDR1 MNHEY and CDR2 SVGEGT. This chain's CDR3 is CASSTPGTGLSPLHF.

This chain links TRBV29-1 with TRBJ2-1. The germline V gene encodes CDR1 SQVTM and CDR2 ANQGSEA. The CDR3 spans 12 residues. The CDR3 sequence is CSCQVLGNEQFF.

The gene calls are TRBV5-6 and TRBJ2-3; checking the TCRdb D call of TRBD1 is not possible without DNA. The CDR3 consists of 16 residues. Germline V lookup: CDR1 SGHDT, CDR2 YYEEEE. CDR3 residues: CASSLVDRRSTDTQYF.

The genes are TRBV21-1 and TRBJ2-5; the D call of TRBD2 rests on TCRdb alone, since no DNA is present to check it. TRBV21-1 counts as a pseudogene. CDR3 length equals 14 residues. CDR3 protein: CASSKKPSRETQYF.

The CDR3 sequence is CASSLFRTEQYF. J is TRBJ2-7 and V is TRBV7-2. Germline loops: CDR1 SGHTA, CDR2 FQGNSA. This CDR3 has 12 amino acids.

V gene TRBV5-6 combines with J gene TRBJ2-2. This CDR3 contains 17 residues. From germline, CDR1 is SGHDT and CDR2 YYEEEE. Here the CDR3 reads CASSPDQRSLNTGELFF.

The chain employs TRBV5-1 and TRBJ1-3. The CDR3 contains 13 residues. CDR1 is SGHRS and CDR2 is YFSETQ in the germline V gene. This chain's CDR3 is CASSLEAGNTIYF.